The source of this TCR beta chain is a study of metastatic and nonmetastatic thyroid tumors. Looking at the study overall: Where malignant and benign thyroid patients were concerned, repertoires were compared across blood and tumor or nodule tissue. Study findings and constraints: As reported, TCR beta diversity in blood and tumor was significantly higher in malignant thyroid tumors than in benign nodules.

Each patient came to thyroid surgery without any prior treatment (of any kind). This clone was seen repeatedly, ten times or more. The antigen remains unidentified. The length of the CDR3 is 13 residues. From germline, CDR1 is ENHRY and CDR2 SYGVKD. V shed 11 bases, J shed 0 bases, and the junction held 3 bases outside the gene matches. In the original workflow: Construction of a distant-metastasis classifier for papillary thyroid cancer relied on CDR3 differences across clinicopathological groups. TCRdb recomputed clones from the PCR reads via MiXCR. The V and J calls were determined by TCRdb, not by the authors. The sample lists about 16,000 clones, 34% occurring once.

The receptor was isolated from a female donor with papillary thyroid cancer or a benign thyroid nodule (not recorded which). Some clones in this sample may be carry-over from other donors' samples. Sequencing was done on a sample of tumor tissue. The chain links TRBV10-3 to TRBJ2-1; 8 bases fit TRBD2. The chain's CDR3 is CAAGLDSYNEQFF. The CDR3 DNA is TGTGCCGCGGGACTAGACTCCTACAATGAGCAGTTCTTC.